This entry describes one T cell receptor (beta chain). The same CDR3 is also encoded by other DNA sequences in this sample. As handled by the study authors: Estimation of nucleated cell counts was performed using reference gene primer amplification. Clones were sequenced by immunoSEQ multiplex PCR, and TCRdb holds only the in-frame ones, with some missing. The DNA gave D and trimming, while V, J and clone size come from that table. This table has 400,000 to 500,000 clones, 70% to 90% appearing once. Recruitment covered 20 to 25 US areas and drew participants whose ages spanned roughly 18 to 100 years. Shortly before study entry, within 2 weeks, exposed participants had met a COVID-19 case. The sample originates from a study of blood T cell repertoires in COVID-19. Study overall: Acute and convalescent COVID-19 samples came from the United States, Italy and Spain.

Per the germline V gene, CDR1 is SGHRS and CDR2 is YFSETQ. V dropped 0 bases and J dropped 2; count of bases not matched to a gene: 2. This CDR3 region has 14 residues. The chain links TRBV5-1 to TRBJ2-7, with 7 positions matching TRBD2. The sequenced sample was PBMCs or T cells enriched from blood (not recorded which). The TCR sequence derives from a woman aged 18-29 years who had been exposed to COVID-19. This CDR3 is CASSLVAGAYEQYF. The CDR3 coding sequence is TGCGCCAGCAGCTTGGTTGCGGGAGCCTACGAGCAGTACTTC.